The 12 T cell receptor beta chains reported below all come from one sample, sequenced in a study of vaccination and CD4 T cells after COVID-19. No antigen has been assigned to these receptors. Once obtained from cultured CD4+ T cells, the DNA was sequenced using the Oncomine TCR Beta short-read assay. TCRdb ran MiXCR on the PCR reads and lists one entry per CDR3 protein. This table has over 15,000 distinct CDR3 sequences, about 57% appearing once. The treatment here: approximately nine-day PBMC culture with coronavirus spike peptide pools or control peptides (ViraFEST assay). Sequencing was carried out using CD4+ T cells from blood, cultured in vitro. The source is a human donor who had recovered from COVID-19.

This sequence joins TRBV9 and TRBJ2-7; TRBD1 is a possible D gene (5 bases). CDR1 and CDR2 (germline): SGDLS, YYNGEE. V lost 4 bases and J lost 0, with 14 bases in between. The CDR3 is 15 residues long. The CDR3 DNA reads TGTGCCAGCAGCCAACAGGTAGGCCCCTCCTACGAGCAGTACTTC. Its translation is CASSQQVGPSYEQYF.

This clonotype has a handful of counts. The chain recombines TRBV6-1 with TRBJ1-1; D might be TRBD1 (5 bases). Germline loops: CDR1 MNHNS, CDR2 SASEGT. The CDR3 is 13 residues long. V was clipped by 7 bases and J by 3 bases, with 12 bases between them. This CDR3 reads CASKRGWYTEAFF. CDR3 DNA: TGTGCCAGCAAAAGGGGTTGGTACACTGAAGCTTTCTTT.

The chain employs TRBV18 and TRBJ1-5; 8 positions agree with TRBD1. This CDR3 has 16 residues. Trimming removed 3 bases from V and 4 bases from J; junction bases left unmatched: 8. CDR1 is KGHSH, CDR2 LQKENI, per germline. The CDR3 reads CASSPTGQGRNQPQHF. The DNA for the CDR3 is TGTGCCAGCTCACCGACCGGACAGGGCCGTAATCAGCCCCAGCATTTT.

In DNA form, the CDR3 reads TGTGCCAGCAGCTTCGGACAGCTGAACACTGAAGCTTTCTTT. Protein sequence: CASSFGQLNTEAFF. The V call is TRBV11-2, the J call TRBJ1-1; D possibly corresponds to TRBD1 (6 bases). The germline gives CDR1 SGHAT, CDR2 FQNNGV. The CDR3 consists of 14 residues. V was clipped by 3 bases and J by 0 bases, with 8 bases between them.

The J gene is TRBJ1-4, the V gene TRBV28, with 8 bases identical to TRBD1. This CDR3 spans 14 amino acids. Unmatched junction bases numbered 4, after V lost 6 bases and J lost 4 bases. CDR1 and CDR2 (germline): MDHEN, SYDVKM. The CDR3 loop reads CASRPTGDNEKLFF. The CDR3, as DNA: TGTGCCAGCAGGCCGACAGGGGATAATGAAAAACTGTTTTTT.

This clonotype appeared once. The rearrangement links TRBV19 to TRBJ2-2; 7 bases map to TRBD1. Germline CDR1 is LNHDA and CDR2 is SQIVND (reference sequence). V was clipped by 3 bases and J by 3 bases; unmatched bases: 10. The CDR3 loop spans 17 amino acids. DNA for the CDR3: TGTGCCAGTAGTATGGGGTGGGACAGCGTGGACACCGGGGAGCTGTTTTTT. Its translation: CASSMGWDSVDTGELFF.

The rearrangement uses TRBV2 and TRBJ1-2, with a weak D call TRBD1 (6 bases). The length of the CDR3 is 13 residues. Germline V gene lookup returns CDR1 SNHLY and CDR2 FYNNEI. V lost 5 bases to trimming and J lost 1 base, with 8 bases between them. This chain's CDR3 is CASSPQGNYGYTF. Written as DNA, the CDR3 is TGTGCCAGCAGTCCACAGGGTAACTATGGCTACACCTTC. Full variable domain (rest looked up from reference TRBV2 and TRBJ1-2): EPEVTQTPSHQVTQMGQEVILRCVPISNHLYFYWYRQILGQKVEFLVSFYNNEISEKSEIFDDQFSVERPDGSNFTLKIRSTKLEDSAMYFCASSPQGNYGYTFGSGTRLTVV.

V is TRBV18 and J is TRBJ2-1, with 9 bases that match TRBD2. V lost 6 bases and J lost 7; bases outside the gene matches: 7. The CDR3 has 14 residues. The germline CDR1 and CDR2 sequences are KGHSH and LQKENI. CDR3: CASSLTSGPNEQFF. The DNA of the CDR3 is TGTGCCAGCTCGTTGACTAGCGGTCCTAATGAGCAGTTCTTC.

The CDR3 region has the DNA TGTGCCAGCGGCCGGGACAGAGCCTCCTACGAGCAGTACTTC. Translating gives CASGRDRASYEQYF. The J gene is TRBJ2-7, the V gene TRBV6-1, with TRBD1 identical over 7 bases. V shed 8 bases, J shed 0 bases, and the junction held 7 bases outside the gene matches. This CDR3 region has 14 residues. CDR1 MNHNS and CDR2 SASEGT come from the germline V gene.

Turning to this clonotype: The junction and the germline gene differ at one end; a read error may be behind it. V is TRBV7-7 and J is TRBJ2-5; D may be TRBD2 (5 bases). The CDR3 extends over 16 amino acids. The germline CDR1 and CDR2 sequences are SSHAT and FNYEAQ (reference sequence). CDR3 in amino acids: CASSLSKTSFGETQYF. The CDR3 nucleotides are TGTGCTAGCAGCTTGTCCAAAACTAGTTTCGGGGAGACCCAGTACTTC.

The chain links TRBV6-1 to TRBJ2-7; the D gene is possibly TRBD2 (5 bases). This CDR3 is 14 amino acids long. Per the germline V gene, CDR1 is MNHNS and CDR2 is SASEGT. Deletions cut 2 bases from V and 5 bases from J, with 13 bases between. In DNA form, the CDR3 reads TGTGCCAGCAGTGAACGAGAAGGGAGCCACGAGCAGTACTTC. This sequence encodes CASSEREGSHEQYF.

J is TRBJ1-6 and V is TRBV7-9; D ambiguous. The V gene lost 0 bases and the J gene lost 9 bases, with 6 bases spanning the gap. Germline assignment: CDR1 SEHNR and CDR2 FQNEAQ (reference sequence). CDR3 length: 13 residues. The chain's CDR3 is CASSLAGSSPLHF. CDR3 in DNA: TGTGCCAGCAGCTTAGCGGGGAGTTCACCCCTCCACTTT.